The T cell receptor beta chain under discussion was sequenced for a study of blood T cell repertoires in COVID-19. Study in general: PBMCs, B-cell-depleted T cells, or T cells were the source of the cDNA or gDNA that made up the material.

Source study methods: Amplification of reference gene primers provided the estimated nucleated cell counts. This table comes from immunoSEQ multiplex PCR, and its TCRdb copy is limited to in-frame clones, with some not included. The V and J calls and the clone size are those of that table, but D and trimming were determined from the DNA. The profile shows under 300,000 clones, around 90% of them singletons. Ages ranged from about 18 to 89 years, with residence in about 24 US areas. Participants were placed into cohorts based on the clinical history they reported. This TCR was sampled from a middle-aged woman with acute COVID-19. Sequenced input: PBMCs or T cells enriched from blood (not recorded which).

CDR3 protein: CASSLVGQGQAGGPFF. In DNA, the CDR3 is TGCGCCAGCAGCTTGGTAGGACAGGGCCAGGCGGGGGGGCCTTTCTTT. The J gene is TRBJ1-1, the V gene TRBV5-1; 8 bases fit TRBD1. CDR1 SGHRS and CDR2 YFSETQ come from the germline V gene. Trimming removed 0 bases from V and 12 bases from J; junction bases left unmatched: 16. The CDR3 covers 16 residues.